The subject of this entry is one T cell receptor beta chain. This entry comes from a study of identical twins. TCRdb reanalysed the 5' RACE reads using MiXCR and keeps one entry per CDR3 protein. The table has hundreds of thousands of distinct CDR3 sequences, approximately 13% seen once; the top ten hold about 1.6%. These data also formed part of another study, on yellow fever vaccine responses in identical twins.

This receptor was identified in a woman between 18 and 29 years old in good health. The sample comprised PBMCs.

This chain's CDR3 is CASSLVGQGIFHEQFF. Written as DNA, the CDR3 is TGCGCCAGCAGCTTGGTGGGACAGGGGATATTCCATGAGCAGTTCTTC. The chain employs TRBV5-1 and TRBJ2-1; 10 bases line up with TRBD1. J lost 8 bases, V lost 0 bases, and 8 bases had no gene match. CDR3 length: 16 amino acids. Looked up from germline, CDR1 is SGHRS and CDR2 is YFSETQ.